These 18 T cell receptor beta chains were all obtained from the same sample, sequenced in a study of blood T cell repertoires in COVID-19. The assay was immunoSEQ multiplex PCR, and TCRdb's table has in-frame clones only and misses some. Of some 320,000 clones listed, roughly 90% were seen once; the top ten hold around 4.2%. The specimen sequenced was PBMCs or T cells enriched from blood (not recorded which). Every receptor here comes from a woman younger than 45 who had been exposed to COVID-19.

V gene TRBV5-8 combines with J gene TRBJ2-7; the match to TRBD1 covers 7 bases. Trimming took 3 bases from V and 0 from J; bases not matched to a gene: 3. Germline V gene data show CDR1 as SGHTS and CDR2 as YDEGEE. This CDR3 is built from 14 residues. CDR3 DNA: TGTGCCAGCAGCTACCGGGACAGCTCCTACGAGCAGTACTTC. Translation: CASSYRDSSYEQYF.

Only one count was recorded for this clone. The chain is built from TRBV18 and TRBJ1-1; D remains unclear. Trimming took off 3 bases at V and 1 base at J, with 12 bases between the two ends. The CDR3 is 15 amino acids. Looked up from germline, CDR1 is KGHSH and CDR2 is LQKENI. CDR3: CASSPSTGENTEAFF. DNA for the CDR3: TGTGCCAGCTCACCTTCGACGGGAGAGAACACTGAAGCTTTCTTT.

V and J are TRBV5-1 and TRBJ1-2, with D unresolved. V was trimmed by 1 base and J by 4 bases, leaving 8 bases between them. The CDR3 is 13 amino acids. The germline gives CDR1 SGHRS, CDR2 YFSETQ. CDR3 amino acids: CASSLYRGYGYTF. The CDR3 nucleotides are TGCGCCAGCAGCTTGTACCGGGGCTATGGCTACACCTTC.

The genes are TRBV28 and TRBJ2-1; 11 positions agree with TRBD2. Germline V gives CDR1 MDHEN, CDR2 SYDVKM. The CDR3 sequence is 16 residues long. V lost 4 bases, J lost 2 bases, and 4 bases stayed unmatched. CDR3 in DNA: TGTGCCAGCAGTTCTCCGACTAGCGGGACCTACAATGAGCAGTTCTTC. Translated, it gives CASSSPTSGTYNEQFF.

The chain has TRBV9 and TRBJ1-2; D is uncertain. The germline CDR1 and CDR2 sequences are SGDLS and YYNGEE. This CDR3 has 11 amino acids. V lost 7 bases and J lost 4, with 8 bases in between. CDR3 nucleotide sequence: TGTGCCAGCGGGCCGAGCTATGGCTACACCTTC. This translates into CASGPSYGYTF.

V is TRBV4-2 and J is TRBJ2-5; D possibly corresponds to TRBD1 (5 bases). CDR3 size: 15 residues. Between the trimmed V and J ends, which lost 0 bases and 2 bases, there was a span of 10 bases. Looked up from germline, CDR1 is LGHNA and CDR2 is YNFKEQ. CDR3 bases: TGTGCCAGCAGCCAAGAAGGGGCCGGTCAAGAGACCCAGTACTTC. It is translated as CASSQEGAGQETQYF.

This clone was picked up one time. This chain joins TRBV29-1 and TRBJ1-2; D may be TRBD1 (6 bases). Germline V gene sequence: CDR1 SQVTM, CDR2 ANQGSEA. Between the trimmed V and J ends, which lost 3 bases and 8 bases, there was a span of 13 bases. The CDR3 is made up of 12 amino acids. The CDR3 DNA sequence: TGCAGCGTTGATCGGCAGGGGAGCGGCTACACCTTC. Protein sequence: CSVDRQGSGYTF.

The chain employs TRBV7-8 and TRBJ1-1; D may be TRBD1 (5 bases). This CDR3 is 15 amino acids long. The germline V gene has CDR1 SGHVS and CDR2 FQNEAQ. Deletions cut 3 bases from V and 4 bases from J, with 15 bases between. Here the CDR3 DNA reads TGTGCCAGCAGCTTTTCTTGGCAGGGAGGCACTGAAGCTTTCTTT. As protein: CASSFSWQGGTEAFF.

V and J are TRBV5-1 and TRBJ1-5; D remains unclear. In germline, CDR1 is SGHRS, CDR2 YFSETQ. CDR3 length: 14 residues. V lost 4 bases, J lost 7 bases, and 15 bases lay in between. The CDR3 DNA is TGCGCCAGCAGCCCGGACGGAGCGGGGCAGCCCCAGCATTTT. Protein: CASSPDGAGQPQHF.

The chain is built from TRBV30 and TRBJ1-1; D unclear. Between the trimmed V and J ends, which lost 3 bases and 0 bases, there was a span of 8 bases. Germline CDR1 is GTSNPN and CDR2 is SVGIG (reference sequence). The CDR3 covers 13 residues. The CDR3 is CAWSESMNTEAFF. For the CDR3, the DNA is TGTGCCTGGAGCGAGTCAATGAACACTGAAGCTTTCTTT.

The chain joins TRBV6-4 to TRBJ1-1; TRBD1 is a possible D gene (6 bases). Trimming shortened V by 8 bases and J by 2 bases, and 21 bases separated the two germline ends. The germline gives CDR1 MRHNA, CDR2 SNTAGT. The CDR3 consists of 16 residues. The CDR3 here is CASRPQTTGRNTEAFF. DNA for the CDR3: TGTGCCAGCCGTCCGCAGACCACAGGGAGAAACACTGAAGCTTTCTTT.

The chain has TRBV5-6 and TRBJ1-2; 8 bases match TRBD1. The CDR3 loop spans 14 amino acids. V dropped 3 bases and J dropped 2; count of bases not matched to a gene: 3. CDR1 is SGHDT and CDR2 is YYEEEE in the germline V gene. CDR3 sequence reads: CASSWTGTNYGYTF. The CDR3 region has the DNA TGTGCCAGCAGCTGGACAGGGACCAACTATGGCTACACCTTC.

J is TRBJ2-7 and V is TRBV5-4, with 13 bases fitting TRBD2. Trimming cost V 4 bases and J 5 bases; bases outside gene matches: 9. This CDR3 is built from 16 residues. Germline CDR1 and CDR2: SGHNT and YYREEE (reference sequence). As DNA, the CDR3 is TGTGCCAGCAGCGGAACGGGACTAGCGGGGCTGAACGAGCAGTACTTC. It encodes CASSGTGLAGLNEQYF.

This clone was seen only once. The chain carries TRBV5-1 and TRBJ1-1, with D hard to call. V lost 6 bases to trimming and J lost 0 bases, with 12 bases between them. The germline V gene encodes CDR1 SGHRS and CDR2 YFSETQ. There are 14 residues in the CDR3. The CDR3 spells CASKPRGMNTEAFF. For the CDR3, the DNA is TGCGCCAGCAAACCGCGCGGGATGAACACTGAAGCTTTCTTT.

CDR3 loop: CASSLVRQAANTEAFF. CDR3 bases: TGCGCCAGCAGCTTGGTTCGACAGGCCGCGAACACTGAAGCTTTCTTT. J is TRBJ1-1 and V is TRBV5-1; possibly TRBD1 for D (6 bases). The CDR3 length is 16 residues. Germline V CDR1 and CDR2: SGHRS, YFSETQ. Between the trimmed V and J ends, which lost 0 bases and 1 base, there was a span of 13 bases. Full variable domain (remainder filled in from reference TRBV5-1 and TRBJ1-1): KAGVTQTPRYLIKTRGQQVTLSCSPISGHRSVSWYQQTPGQGLQFLFEYFSETQRNKGNFPGRFSGRQFSNSRSEMNVSTLELGDSALYLCASSLVRQAANTEAFFGQGTRLTVV.

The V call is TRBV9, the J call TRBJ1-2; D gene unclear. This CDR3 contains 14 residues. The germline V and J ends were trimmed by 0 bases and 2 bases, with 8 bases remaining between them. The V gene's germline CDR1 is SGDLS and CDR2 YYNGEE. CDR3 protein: CASSVDPQNYGYTF. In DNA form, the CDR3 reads TGTGCCAGCAGCGTAGATCCCCAAAACTATGGCTACACCTTC.

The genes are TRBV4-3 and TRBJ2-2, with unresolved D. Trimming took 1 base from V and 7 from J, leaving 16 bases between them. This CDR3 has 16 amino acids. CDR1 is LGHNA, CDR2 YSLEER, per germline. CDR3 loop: CASSQVLPPRNGELFF. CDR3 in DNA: TGCGCCAGCAGCCAAGTTCTCCCTCCTAGGAACGGGGAGCTGTTTTTT.

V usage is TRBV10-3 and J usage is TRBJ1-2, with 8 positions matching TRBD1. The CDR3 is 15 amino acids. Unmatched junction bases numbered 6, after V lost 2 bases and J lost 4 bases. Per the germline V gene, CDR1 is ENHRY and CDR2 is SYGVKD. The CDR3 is CAISEGRQGPYGYTF. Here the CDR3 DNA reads TGTGCCATCAGTGAGGGCCGACAGGGGCCCTATGGCTACACCTTC.